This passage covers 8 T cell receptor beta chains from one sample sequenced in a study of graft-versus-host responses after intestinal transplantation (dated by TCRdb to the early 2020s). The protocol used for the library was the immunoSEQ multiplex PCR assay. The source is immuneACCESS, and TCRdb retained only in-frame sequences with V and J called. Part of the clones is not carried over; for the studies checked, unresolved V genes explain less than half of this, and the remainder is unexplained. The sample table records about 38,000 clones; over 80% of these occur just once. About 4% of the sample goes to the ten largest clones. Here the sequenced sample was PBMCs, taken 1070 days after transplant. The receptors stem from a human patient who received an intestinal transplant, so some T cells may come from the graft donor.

The CDR3 reads CASSLRQPNTEAFF. The CDR3 nucleotides are TGTGCCAGCAGCTTGAGGCAGCCGAACACTGAAGCTTTCTTT. The chain recombines TRBV5-5 with TRBJ1-1; D is undetermined. V was cut by 1 base and J by 1 base, with 8 bases left in between. The CDR3 is 14 residues long. Germline V lookup: CDR1 SGHKS, CDR2 YYEKEE (reference sequence). Drawing the rest from reference TRBV5-5 and TRBJ1-1, the complete variable domain is DAGVTQSPTHLIKTRGQQVTLRCSPISGHKSVSWYQQVLGQGPQFIFQYYEKEERGRGNFPDRFSARQFPNYSSELNVNALLLGDSALYLCASSLRQPNTEAFFGQGTRLTVV.

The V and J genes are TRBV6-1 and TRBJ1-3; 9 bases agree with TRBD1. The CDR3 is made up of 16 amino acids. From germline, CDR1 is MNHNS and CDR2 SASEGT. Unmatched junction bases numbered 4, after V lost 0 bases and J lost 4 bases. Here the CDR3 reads CASSEALGTGGNTIYF. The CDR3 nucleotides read TGTGCCAGCAGTGAAGCGCTGGGGACAGGGGGAAACACCATATATTTT.

CDR3 DNA: TGTGCCAGCAGCAACAACCGGGATACACGTCCGACTAGCGGGAGAGAGTCGAGGAATGAGCAGTTCTTC. Translating gives CASSNNRDTRPTSGRESRNEQFF. This chain links TRBV28 with TRBJ2-1, with 12 positions matching TRBD2. With V trimmed by 6 bases and J by 7 bases, 31 bases remained unmatched. The CDR3 is 23 residues long. CDR1 and CDR2 (germline): MDHEN, SYDVKM.

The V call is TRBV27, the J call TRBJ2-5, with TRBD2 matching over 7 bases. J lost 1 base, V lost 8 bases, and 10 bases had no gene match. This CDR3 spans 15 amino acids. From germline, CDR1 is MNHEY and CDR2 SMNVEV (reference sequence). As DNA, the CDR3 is TGTGCCAGCGGACCTAGAGGCGGGGGCCAAGAGACCCAGTACTTC. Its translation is CASGPRGGGQETQYF.

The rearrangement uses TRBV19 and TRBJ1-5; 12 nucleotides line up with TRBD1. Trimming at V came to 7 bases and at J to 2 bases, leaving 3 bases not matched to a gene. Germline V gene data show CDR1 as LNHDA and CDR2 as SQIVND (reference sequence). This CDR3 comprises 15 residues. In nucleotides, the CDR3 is TGTGCCAGTATCGGGACAGGGGGCGGCAATCAGCCCCAGCATTTT. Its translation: CASIGTGGGNQPQHF.

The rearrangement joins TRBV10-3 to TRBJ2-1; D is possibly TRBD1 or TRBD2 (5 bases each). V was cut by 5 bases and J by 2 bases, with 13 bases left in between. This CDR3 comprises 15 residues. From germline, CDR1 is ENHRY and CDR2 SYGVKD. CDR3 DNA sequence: TGTGCCATCAGTCAGACAAGGGACCCCTACAATGAGCAGTTCTTC. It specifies CAISQTRDPYNEQFF.

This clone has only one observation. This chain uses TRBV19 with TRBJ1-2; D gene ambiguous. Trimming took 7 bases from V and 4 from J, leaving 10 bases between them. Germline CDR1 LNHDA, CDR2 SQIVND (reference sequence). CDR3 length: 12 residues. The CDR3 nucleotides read TGTGCCAGTACTAACTACCTCTATGGCTACACCTTC. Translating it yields CASTNYLYGYTF.

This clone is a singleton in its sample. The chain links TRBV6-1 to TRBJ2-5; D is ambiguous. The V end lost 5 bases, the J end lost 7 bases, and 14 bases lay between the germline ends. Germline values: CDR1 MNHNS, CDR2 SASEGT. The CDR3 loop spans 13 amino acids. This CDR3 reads CASSSGQVVTQYF. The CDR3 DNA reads TGTGCCAGCAGTAGTGGGCAGGTTGTGACCCAGTACTTC.